These 12 T cell receptor beta chains originate from one sample sequenced in a study of blood T cells in healthy people across ages. With a J-beta primer mix and a sample-barcoded 5' primer, a second PCR ran 7 to 11 cycles. TCRdb analysed the 5' RACE reads with MiXCR anew, one entry per CDR3 protein. The sample lists hundreds of thousands of distinct CDR3 sequences, about 37% seen once, with 10% to 15% in the top ten. Sequencing used blood. The receptors shown here come from a man aged 18 to 29 in good health.

This chain uses TRBV7-6 with TRBJ2-7, with D possibly being TRBD1 or TRBD2 (5 bases each). The germline V and J ends were trimmed by 5 bases and 7 bases, with 18 bases remaining between them. Looked up from germline, CDR1 is SGHVS and CDR2 is FNYEAQ. The CDR3 extends over 14 amino acids. CDR3 sequence reads: CASSRGVGTGEQYF. The CDR3 bases are TGTGCCAGCAGCCGGGGTGTCGGGACGGGGGAGCAGTACTTC.

This clonotype was counted a few times. The chain uses TRBV20-1 and TRBJ1-1; a weak D match, TRBD1 (5 bases). V was clipped by 7 bases and J by 6 bases, with 15 bases between them. Germline V gene sequence: CDR1 DFQATT, CDR2 SNEGSKA (reference sequence). The CDR3 runs 12 residues. In nucleotides, the CDR3 is TGCAGTGTCCCCGGGGCAGGGTCTGAAGCTTTCTTT. Translating gives CSVPGAGSEAFF.

This chain joins TRBV6-5 and TRBJ2-1; no clear D. In germline, CDR1 is MNHEY, CDR2 SVGAGI. Trimming stripped 7 bases from V and 7 bases from J, with 11 bases between. The CDR3 is made up of 12 amino acids. The CDR3 here is CASTGVGNEQFF. The CDR3 bases are TGTGCCAGCACAGGTGTCGGGAATGAGCAGTTCTTC.

Comment on this clonotype: A junction boundary mismatches the germline segment, possibly from a read error. J is TRBJ2-4 and V is TRBV9, with 9 bases matching TRBD1. The end of the DNA fits TRBJ2-7 better, so the J call may be wrong. From germline, CDR1 is SGDLS and CDR2 YYNGEE. This CDR3 is 15 amino acids long. CDR3 DNA sequence: TGTGCCAGCGGCGTAGGGACAGGGCTTGTCTACGAGCAGTACTTC. Translation gives CASGVGTGLVYEQYF.

The CDR3 sequence is CSARLEGIIYNSPLHF. The CDR3 DNA follows: TGCAGTGCTAGGTTGGAGGGGATTATCTATAATTCACCCCTCCACTTT. V and J are TRBV20-1 and TRBJ1-6; D possibly corresponds to TRBD1 (5 bases). V shed 3 bases and J shed 3 bases, with 15 bases lying between them. The length of the CDR3 is 16 residues. Germline loops: CDR1 DFQATT, CDR2 SNEGSKA (reference sequence).

The chain links TRBV5-1 to TRBJ2-7; D assignment may be TRBD1 or TRBD2 (6 bases each). Germline V gene lookup returns CDR1 SGHRS and CDR2 YFSETQ. The CDR3 length is 15 residues. With 1 base removed from V and 2 bases from J, the gap between germline ends came to 13 bases. CDR3 DNA sequence: TGCGCCAGCAGCTTGTCGCAGGGGAGGACCTACGAGCAGTACTTC. Translation gives CASSLSQGRTYEQYF.

The chain carries TRBV19 and TRBJ2-5, with D perhaps matching TRBD2 (5 bases). This CDR3 spans 15 amino acids. Trimming removed 0 bases from V and 1 base from J, with 9 bases in between. The germline CDR1 and CDR2 sequences are LNHDA and SQIVND (reference sequence). The CDR3 reads CASSIDPGFQETQYF. The CDR3 DNA follows: TGTGCCAGTAGTATAGATCCGGGGTTCCAAGAGACCCAGTACTTC.

This sequence joins TRBV4-3 and TRBJ2-2, with D possibly TRBD2 on 6 matching bases. Per the germline V gene, CDR1 is LGHNA and CDR2 is YSLEER. The CDR3 contains 16 residues. Between the trimmed V and J ends, which lost 8 bases and 2 bases, there was a span of 18 bases. The CDR3 protein is CASSRRGTFNTGELFF. The CDR3 bases are TGCGCCAGCTCGCGGAGGGGAACATTTAACACCGGGGAGCTGTTTTTT.

There are a few counts of this clonotype. V is TRBV7-6 and J is TRBJ2-1, with D maybe TRBD2 (6 bases). The CDR3 is 16 amino acids. Looked up from germline, CDR1 is SGHVS and CDR2 is FNYEAQ. Trimming removed 5 bases from V and 2 bases from J, with 16 bases in between. The CDR3 here is CASSPGLAVTYNEQFF. The CDR3 nucleotides are TGTGCCAGCAGCCCCGGTTTAGCGGTTACCTACAATGAGCAGTTCTTC.

This clonotype has at least ten counts. This rearrangement joins TRBV12-3 or TRBV12-4 to TRBJ1-1; D uncertain. V lost 1 base to trimming and J lost 3 bases, with 6 bases between them. The CDR3 consists of 13 residues. The CDR3, as DNA: TGTGCCAGCAGTTTAGAGGAGGACACTGAAGCTTTCTTT. Protein product: CASSLEEDTEAFF.

This clonotype was seen repeatedly, ten times or more. The chain employs TRBV4-2 and TRBJ1-4; 7 bases line up with TRBD1. This CDR3 contains 15 residues. The germline CDR1 and CDR2 sequences are LGHNA and YNFKEQ. V lost 1 base to trimming and J lost 5 bases; unmatched junction nucleotides: 4. CDR3 sequence: CASSQVQGENEKLFF. CDR3 coding DNA: TGTGCCAGCAGCCAAGTGCAGGGGGAGAATGAAAAACTGTTTTTT.

V usage is TRBV7-9 and J usage is TRBJ2-3; no reliable D call. The ends were cut back, 3 bases at V and 2 bases at J, with 6 bases in the middle. The V gene's germline CDR1 is SEHNR and CDR2 FQNEAQ (reference sequence). The CDR3 consists of 13 residues. The DNA for the CDR3 is TGTGCCAGCAGCTTGAAAGACACAGATACGCAGTATTTT. Its protein product is CASSLKDTDTQYF.